A single sample gave rise to the 20 T cell receptor beta chains below, sequenced in a study of shared clonotypes between healthy human individuals. Measured with immunoSEQ multiplex PCR; TCRdb has only the in-frame clones, and not every one. The sample shows about 2,200,000 clones, roughly 91% of them seen only once. Naivety among CD8 cells was defined by CD45RO negativity and positive CCR7 selection, thereby excluding terminally differentiated effector memory CD45RA+ cells. Sequencing used naive CD8+ T cells from PBMCs. These receptors originate from a man between 18 and 29 years old in good health. Some clones in this sample may be carry-over from other donors' samples.

The gene calls are TRBV6-1 and TRBJ2-7, with a weak D call TRBD2 (5 bases). CDR3 length equals 12 residues. The germline gives CDR1 MNHNS, CDR2 SASEGT. The V end lost 2 bases, the J end lost 7 bases, and 9 bases lay between the germline ends. The CDR3 reads CASSEPPGEQYF. Written as DNA, the CDR3 is TGTGCCAGCAGTGAACCCCCGGGGGAGCAGTACTTC.

CDR3 coding DNA: TGTGCCAGCAGCCAGAGGGGGGGATCGAACACCGGGGAGCTGTTTTTT. Translating gives CASSQRGGSNTGELFF. The V gene is TRBV4-2, the J gene TRBJ2-2, with a tentative D call TRBD2 (7 bases). This CDR3 is 16 amino acids long. The germline V gene encodes CDR1 LGHNA and CDR2 YNFKEQ. Trimming stripped 3 bases from V and 0 bases from J, with 11 bases between.

This chain joins TRBV9 and TRBJ1-5; no firm D call. There are 14 residues in the CDR3. Germline-derived CDR1 and CDR2 are SGDLS and YYNGEE. V gave up 4 bases and J gave up 6 bases, with 14 bases separating them. In DNA form, the CDR3 reads TGTGCCAGCAGCCCATCACTAGAGGTTCAGCCCCAGCATTTT. Its protein product is CASSPSLEVQPQHF. The whole variable domain, remainder taken from reference TRBV9 and TRBJ1-5, is DSGVTQTPKHLITATGQRVTLRCSPRSGDLSVYWYQQSLDQGLQFLIQYYNGEERAKGNILERFSAQQFPDLHSELNLSSLELGDSALYFCASSPSLEVQPQHFGDGTRLSIL.

The chain combines TRBV10-1 with TRBJ2-1; 11 nucleotides match TRBD2. V dropped 5 bases and J dropped 0; count of bases not matched to a gene: 9. Germline lookup yields CDR1 WNHNN and CDR2 SYGVQD (reference sequence). There are 18 residues in the CDR3. The CDR3 DNA reads as TGCGCCAGCAGTACCGGGACTAGCGGAGGGAGCTCCTACAATGAGCAGTTCTTC. It translates to CASSTGTSGGSSYNEQFF.

Regarding this clone: Other DNA sequences of this sample code for an identical CDR3. This chain connects TRBV11-2 to TRBJ2-7, with no clear D. V was clipped by 0 bases and J by 0 bases, with 0 bases between them. The CDR3 runs to 12 residues. Per germline, CDR1 SGHAT and CDR2 FQNNGV. CDR3 DNA: TGTGCCAGCAGCTTAGACTCCTACGAGCAGTACTTC. Its translation is CASSLDSYEQYF.

This rearrangement joins TRBV4-3 to TRBJ2-2; 7 bases align to TRBD2. CDR3 length equals 17 residues. V lost 0 bases and J lost 5; bases outside the gene matches: 9. CDR1 and CDR2 (germline): LGHNA, YSLEER. CDR3 protein: CASSQDLPAGTTGELFF. For the CDR3, the DNA is TGCGCCAGCAGCCAAGATCTCCCAGCGGGGACGACCGGGGAGCTGTTTTTT.

This CDR3 reads CASSLLVQGSGPSEQYF. As DNA, the CDR3 is TGTGCCAGCAGCTTACTAGTTCAGGGAAGCGGGCCTTCCGAGCAGTACTTC. The chain recombines TRBV27 with TRBJ2-7, with D maybe TRBD2 (6 bases). V was cut by 6 bases and J by 6 bases, with 27 bases left in between. This CDR3 is 17 amino acids long. Germline CDR1 is MNHEY and CDR2 is SMNVEV (reference sequence).

The rearrangement joins TRBV7-3 to TRBJ2-1, with D possibly being TRBD1 or TRBD2 (6 bases each). V dropped 3 bases and J dropped 6 bases, with 9 bases sitting between them. Germline V CDR1 and CDR2: SGHTA, FQGTGA. This CDR3 comprises 13 residues. Here the CDR3 DNA reads TGTGCCAGCAGCTTGGGGGGCCCCAATGAGCAGTTCTTC. This encodes CASSLGGPNEQFF.

This chain joins TRBV5-6 and TRBJ1-3; possibly TRBD1 for D (6 bases). The CDR3 totals 14 residues. CDR1 and CDR2 (germline): SGHDT, YYEEEE. Trimming took 2 bases from V and 3 from J, leaving 9 bases between them. CDR3 amino acids: CASSLVGGGNTIYF. The CDR3 DNA is TGTGCCAGCAGCTTAGTAGGGGGTGGAAACACCATATATTTT.

The gene calls are TRBV28 and TRBJ2-1; tentative D call: TRBD2 (7 bases). Per the germline V gene, CDR1 is MDHEN and CDR2 is SYDVKM. This CDR3 is 15 amino acids long. V gave up 6 bases and J gave up 2 bases, with 14 bases separating them. CDR3 nucleotides: TGTGCCAGCAGCCGCCCGGGGGGCCCCTACAATGAGCAGTTCTTC. Its translation is CASSRPGGPYNEQFF. Full variable domain (remainder filled in from reference TRBV28 and TRBJ2-1): DVKVTQSSRYLVKRTGEKVFLECVQDMDHENMFWYRQDPGLGLRLIYFSYDVKMKEKGDIPEGYSVSREKKERFSLILESASTNQTSMYLCASSRPGGPYNEQFFGPGTRLTVL.

On this clone: The same CDR3 is also encoded by other DNA sequences in this sample. The rearrangement uses TRBV15 and TRBJ2-1; the D gene could be TRBD1 or TRBD2 (5 bases each). Germline lookup yields CDR1 LNHNV and CDR2 YYDKDF (reference sequence). The germline V and J ends were trimmed by 1 base and 9 bases, with 7 bases remaining between them. The CDR3 is 12 amino acids. The CDR3, as DNA: TGTGCCACCAGCAGAGCTGGGGGTGAGCAGTTCTTC. It encodes CATSRAGGEQFF.

The chain has TRBV19 and TRBJ1-1, with D maybe TRBD1 (6 bases). Germline CDR1 is LNHDA and CDR2 is SQIVND (reference sequence). Trimming pared 5 bases from V and 4 bases from J, leaving 17 bases between. The CDR3 consists of 15 residues. DNA of the CDR3: TGTGCCAGTAGTTCCCCAAGGGGGGGGGTCACTGAAGCTTTCTTT. Its translation: CASSSPRGGVTEAFF. The full variable domain, rest sourced from reference TRBV19 and TRBJ1-1, is DGGITQSPKYLFRKEGQNVTLSCEQNLNHDAMYWYRQDPGQGLRLIYYSQIVNDFQKGDIAEGYSVSREKKESFPLTVTSAQKNPTAFYLCASSSPRGGVTEAFFGQGTRLTVV.

V gene TRBV5-6 combines with J gene TRBJ2-5; 9 bases match TRBD1. Germline CDR1 reads SGHDT; CDR2 reads YYEEEE. The CDR3 is 14 residues long. The junction had 5 bases not matched to a gene; V was cut back by 3 bases and J by 5 bases. The CDR3 DNA reads as TGTGCCAGCAGCTGGGACAGGGATGAGGAGACCCAGTACTTC. It encodes CASSWDRDEETQYF. Full variable domain (remainder filled in from reference TRBV5-6 and TRBJ2-5): DAGVTQSPTHLIKTRGQQVTLRCSPKSGHDTVSWYQQALGQGPQFIFQYYEEEERQRGNFPDRFSGHQFPNYSSELNVNALLLGDSALYLCASSWDRDEETQYFGPGTRLLVL.

Note on this clone: The sample contains more than one DNA sequence encoding this CDR3. This sequence joins TRBV28 and TRBJ1-3, with 8 bases that match TRBD1. J gave up 4 bases and V 6 bases, and 5 bases lay outside the gene matches. The CDR3 sequence is 14 residues long. Per the germline V gene, CDR1 is MDHEN and CDR2 is SYDVKM. CDR3 DNA: TGTGCCAGCAGCTACAGGGGGTTAGGAAACACCATATATTTT. Amino acid sequence: CASSYRGLGNTIYF.

V usage is TRBV7-2 and J usage is TRBJ2-7, with D perhaps matching TRBD1 or TRBD2 (5 bases each). CDR1 is SGHTA, CDR2 FQGNSA, per germline. The CDR3 loop spans 15 amino acids. Trimming took 5 bases from V and 1 from J, leaving 15 bases between them. CDR3 nucleotide sequence: TGTGCCAGCAGCCCGACCAAGTGGGGGTCCTACGAGCAGTACTTC. This codes for CASSPTKWGSYEQYF.

This chain uses TRBV11-2 with TRBJ1-4; possible D gene TRBD1, 6 bases. Trimming took 5 bases from V and 15 from J, leaving 19 bases between them. Germline V gene data show CDR1 as SGHAT and CDR2 as FQNNGV. The CDR3 contains 13 residues. The CDR3 nucleotides read TGTGCCAGCAGCGATCTCTTAAGGGGGGATTTGTTTTTT. Translated, it gives CASSDLLRGDLFF.

This chain joins TRBV11-3 and TRBJ2-7; D is uncertain. V lost 3 bases, J lost 6 bases, and 9 bases lay in between. Germline loops: CDR1 SGHNT, CDR2 YENEEA. The CDR3 length is 12 residues. CDR3 loop: CASSFNKREQYF. The CDR3, as DNA: TGTGCCAGCAGCTTCAACAAACGCGAGCAGTACTTC. The full variable domain, in which reference TRBV11-3 and TRBJ2-7 provide the parts outside the CDR3, is EAGVVQSPRYKIIEKKQPVAFWCNPISGHNTLYWYLQNLGQGPELLIRYENEEAVDDSQLPKDRFSAERLKGVDSTLKIQPAELGDSAVYLCASSFNKREQYFGPGTRLTVT.

CDR3 bases: TGTGCCAGTAGTACGTACAGGGTTAACACCGGGGAGCTGTTTTTT. It encodes CASSTYRVNTGELFF. V gene TRBV19 combines with J gene TRBJ2-2, with TRBD1 as a possible D gene (6 bases). The length of the CDR3 is 15 residues. The germline V gene has CDR1 LNHDA and CDR2 SQIVND (reference sequence). The V end lost 4 bases, the J end lost 2 bases, and 11 bases lay between the germline ends.

The sample holds a few counts of this clone. At the DNA level, this CDR3 is encoded by other sequences in the same sample as well. The V and J genes are TRBV5-6 and TRBJ1-1, with D unclear. V dropped 0 bases and J dropped 2 bases, with 8 bases sitting between them. CDR3 size: 14 residues. Germline V gene sequence: CDR1 SGHDT, CDR2 YYEEEE. The CDR3 coding sequence is TGTGCCAGCAGCTTGGCAGAGCTAAACACTGAAGCTTTCTTT. The encoded protein is CASSLAELNTEAFF.

This clone was picked up one time. This rearrangement joins TRBV30 to TRBJ2-1; no reliable D call. V lost 0 bases to trimming and J lost 6 bases, with 9 bases between them. The CDR3 has 13 amino acids. The germline V gene has CDR1 GTSNPN and CDR2 SVGIG (reference sequence). The CDR3: CAWSVSRSNEQFF. The CDR3, as DNA: TGTGCCTGGAGTGTCTCTAGGTCCAATGAGCAGTTCTTC.